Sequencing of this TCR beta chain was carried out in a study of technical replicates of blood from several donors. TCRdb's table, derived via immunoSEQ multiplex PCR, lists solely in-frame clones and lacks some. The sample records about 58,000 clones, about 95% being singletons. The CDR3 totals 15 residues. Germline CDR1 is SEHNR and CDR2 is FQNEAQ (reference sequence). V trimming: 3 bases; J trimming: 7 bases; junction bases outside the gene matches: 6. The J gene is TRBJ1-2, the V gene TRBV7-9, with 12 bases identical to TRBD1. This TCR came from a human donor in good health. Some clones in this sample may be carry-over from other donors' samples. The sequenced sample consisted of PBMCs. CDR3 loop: CASSFPGQGAIGYTF. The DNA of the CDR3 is TGTGCCAGCAGCTTTCCGGGACAGGGGGCAATTGGCTACACCTTC.